These 31 T cell receptor beta chains originate from one sample sequenced in a study of blood T cell repertoires in COVID-19. Data came from immunoSEQ multiplex PCR; TCRdb stores just in-frame clones and leaves some out. Found here are approximately 100,000 clones, about 90% of them singletons; the top ten hold 15% to 20%. The material sequenced was peripheral blood. The receptors were gathered from a man aged 50 to 59 with acute or convalescent COVID-19.

V gene TRBV10-3 combines with J gene TRBJ2-3; 9 bases agree with TRBD2. The germline V gene encodes CDR1 ENHRY and CDR2 SYGVKD. The CDR3 sequence is 13 residues long. Germline trimming cut 6 bases from V and 5 bases from J; bases unmatched to any gene: 3. DNA for the CDR3: TGTGCCATCAGCCGGACTAGCGTAGATACGCAGTATTTT. Encoded protein: CAISRTSVDTQYF.

The rearrangement uses TRBV7-6 and TRBJ1-2; 7 nucleotides agree with TRBD1. There are 13 residues in the CDR3. The trim removed 3 bases at V and 8 bases at J, leaving 6 bases unmatched. The germline CDR1 and CDR2 sequences are SGHVS and FNYEAQ. DNA for the CDR3: TGTGCCAGCAGCTTTACAGGGGTAGGGGGCTACACCTTC. This codes for CASSFTGVGGYTF. The complete variable domain, with remaining parts taken from reference TRBV7-6 and TRBJ1-2, reads GAGVSQSPRYKVTKRGQDVALRCDPISGHVSLYWYRQALGQGPEFLTYFNYEAQQDKSGLPNDRFSAERPEGSISTLTIQRTEQRDSAMYRCASSFTGVGGYTFGSGTRLTVV.

The chain employs TRBV4-1 and TRBJ1-2; no clear D gene. The ends were cut back, 3 bases at V and 8 bases at J, with 19 bases in the middle. The CDR3 has 15 residues. CDR1 MGHRA and CDR2 YSYEKL come from the germline V gene. This CDR3 reads CASSHAEGRTMGYTF. The CDR3 region has the DNA TGCGCCAGCAGCCATGCGGAGGGAAGAACTATGGGCTACACCTTC.

The chain links TRBV7-9 to TRBJ2-5; D not certain. Trimming took 5 bases from V and 8 from J, leaving 9 bases between them. CDR1 SEHNR and CDR2 FQNEAQ come from the germline V gene (reference sequence). The CDR3 extends over 11 amino acids. The CDR3 sequence: CASSGSPTQYF. The CDR3 DNA is TGTGCCAGCAGCGGCTCTCCCACCCAGTACTTC.

This clone was detected many times. The rearrangement joins TRBV24-1 to TRBJ1-5, with D uncertain. The CDR3 sequence is 11 residues long. Germline CDR1 is KGHDR and CDR2 is SFDVKD. V lost 4 bases and J lost 8, with 5 bases in between. CDR3 loop: CATSEREPQHF. CDR3 coding DNA: TGTGCCACCAGTGAGAGGGAGCCCCAGCATTTT.

The chain joins TRBV30 to TRBJ1-4; no definite D call. The V end was cut by 4 bases, the J end by 8 bases, with 14 bases between. There are 13 residues in the CDR3. The germline gives CDR1 GTSNPN, CDR2 SVGIG (reference sequence). The CDR3 DNA reads as TGTGCCTGGACTACTCGCTTGCCCGAAAAACTGTTTTTT. This sequence encodes CAWTTRLPEKLFF.

Notes on this clone: Sequence at one end of the junction differs from germline and may be a read error. The chain employs TRBV25-1 and TRBJ1-6, with 9 nucleotides matching TRBD1. Germline V gene sequence: CDR1 MGHDK, CDR2 SYGVNS. CDR3 length: 14 residues. CDR3 loop: CTSSWDRESSPLHF. The CDR3 DNA reads as TGTACCAGCAGTTGGGACAGGGAAAGTTCACCCCTCCACTTT.

CDR3: CASSQGAAEKLFF. The CDR3 DNA follows: TGTGCCAGCAGCCAAGGGGCAGCCGAAAAACTGTTTTTT. The chain carries TRBV3-1 (or the pseudogene TRBV3-2) and TRBJ1-4; D uncertain. Per the germline V gene, CDR1 is LGHDT and CDR2 is YNNKEL (reference sequence). The length of the CDR3 is 13 residues. The V end lost 1 base, the J end lost 8 bases, and 8 bases lay between the germline ends.

The J gene is TRBJ1-5, the V gene TRBV30; maybe TRBD1 (5 bases). The V gene lost 2 bases and the J gene lost 5 bases, with 10 bases spanning the gap. The germline CDR1 and CDR2 sequences are GTSNPN and SVGIG (reference sequence). CDR3 length: 13 amino acids. The CDR3: CAWSPDTYQPQHF. The CDR3 nucleotides are TGTGCCTGGAGTCCGGACACATATCAGCCCCAGCATTTT.

The chain couples TRBV5-4 to TRBJ1-1; D uncertain. Looked up from germline, CDR1 is SGHNT and CDR2 is YYREEE (reference sequence). The CDR3 consists of 15 residues. Trimming removed 0 bases from V and 2 bases from J, with 11 bases in between. The DNA of the CDR3 is TGTGCCAGCAGCTTGGCCAGGCAGCCAAACACTGAAGCTTTCTTT. Translation: CASSLARQPNTEAFF.

This clone was seen just once. V gene TRBV6-5 combines with J gene TRBJ2-3, with D unresolved. The CDR3 spans 12 residues. V dropped 6 bases and J dropped 6 bases, with 10 bases sitting between them. Germline CDR1 reads MNHEY; CDR2 reads SVGAGI. CDR3 coding DNA: TGTGCCAGCAGCTTAGCTGGGGATACGCAGTATTTT. Protein: CASSLAGDTQYF.

CDR3 in amino acids: CSVAKGVGTEAFF. The CDR3 bases are TGCAGCGTTGCGAAGGGGGTTGGGACTGAAGCTTTCTTT. V gene TRBV29-1 combines with J gene TRBJ1-1; D possibly corresponds to TRBD1 (6 bases). This CDR3 has 13 amino acids. V dropped 4 bases and J dropped 5 bases, with 14 bases sitting between them. Germline V gene sequence: CDR1 SQVTM, CDR2 ANQGSEA.

The chain carries TRBV19 and TRBJ1-1; D is unclear. The germline V gene has CDR1 LNHDA and CDR2 SQIVND (reference sequence). There are 12 residues in the CDR3. Between the trimmed V and J ends, which lost 8 bases and 2 bases, there was a span of 9 bases. This CDR3 reads CASWTFNTEAFF. The CDR3 DNA sequence: TGTGCCAGTTGGACTTTTAACACTGAAGCTTTCTTT. The whole variable domain, remainder taken from reference TRBV19 and TRBJ1-1, is DGGITQSPKYLFRKEGQNVTLSCEQNLNHDAMYWYRQDPGQGLRLIYYSQIVNDFQKGDIAEGYSVSREKKESFPLTVTSAQKNPTAFYLCASWTFNTEAFFGQGTRLTVV.

The chain links TRBV7-2 to TRBJ2-1; D may be TRBD1 (6 bases). V lost 2 bases and J lost 3, with 14 bases in between. From germline, CDR1 is SGHTA and CDR2 FQGNSA. CDR3 size: 16 residues. The CDR3 region has the DNA TGTGCCAGCAGCTTAATGGGAAACAGGGTCTACAATGAGCAGTTCTTC. This codes for CASSLMGNRVYNEQFF.

A note on this clone: This CDR3 is also generated by other DNA sequences in the sample. V usage is TRBV19 and J usage is TRBJ2-7; a weak D match, TRBD2 (6 bases). V gave up 5 bases and J gave up 4 bases, with 9 bases separating them. This CDR3 region has 12 residues. CDR1 and CDR2 (germline): LNHDA, SQIVND (reference sequence). This chain's CDR3 is CASSRDSYEQYF. The CDR3 region has the DNA TGTGCCAGTAGTCGGGACTCATACGAGCAGTACTTC. Variable domain in full (rest from reference TRBV19 and TRBJ2-7): DGGITQSPKYLFRKEGQNVTLSCEQNLNHDAMYWYRQDPGQGLRLIYYSQIVNDFQKGDIAEGYSVSREKKESFPLTVTSAQKNPTAFYLCASSRDSYEQYFGPGTRLTVT.

In DNA, the CDR3 is TGTGCCAGCAGCCCACGTGCAGGGCTGGGGTACAATGAGCAGTTCTTC. Protein product: CASSPRAGLGYNEQFF. The chain combines TRBV13 with TRBJ2-1; a weak D match, TRBD1 (5 bases). Looked up from germline, CDR1 is PRHDT and CDR2 is FYEKMQ (reference sequence). Trimming took off 5 bases at V and 4 bases at J, with 18 bases between the two ends. This CDR3 contains 16 residues.

The rearrangement joins TRBV5-8 to TRBJ1-5; 8 bases are shared with TRBD1. There are 15 residues in the CDR3. J lost 2 bases, V lost 3 bases, and 4 bases had no gene match. Germline CDR1 and CDR2: SGHTS and YDEGEE. The CDR3 reads CASSYRGTGNQPQHF. CDR3 nucleotides: TGTGCCAGCAGCTACAGGGGGACGGGCAATCAGCCCCAGCATTTT.

This rearrangement joins TRBV5-4 to TRBJ2-1, with TRBD2 as a possible D gene (7 bases). Germline V gene sequence: CDR1 SGHNT, CDR2 YYREEE (reference sequence). V shed 4 bases and J shed 5 bases, with 13 bases lying between them. The CDR3 runs to 14 residues. The CDR3 reads CASSPGGRDNEQFF. CDR3 DNA: TGTGCCAGCAGCCCGGGGGGCAGGGACAATGAGCAGTTCTTC.

The V and J genes are TRBV3-1 (or the pseudogene TRBV3-2) and TRBJ2-5, with 8 bases identical to TRBD2. This CDR3 is built from 13 residues. CDR1 LGHDT and CDR2 YNNKEL come from the germline V gene (reference sequence). Trimming cost V 2 bases and J 14 bases; bases outside gene matches: 10. Here the CDR3 reads CASSQPGGLAAYF. CDR3 sequence (DNA): TGTGCCAGCAGCCAACCTGGTGGACTAGCTGCTTACTTC.

This clone has just one count. The chain carries TRBV5-6 and TRBJ2-3, with 7 bases aligning to TRBD1. CDR1 is SGHDT and CDR2 is YYEEEE in the germline V gene. CDR3 size: 13 residues. The V gene end was trimmed by 4 bases and the J gene end by 4 bases; junction bases not matched to a gene: 3. CDR3 bases: TGTGCCAGCAGCCTCCAGGGGGCAGATACGCAGTATTTT. Translated: CASSLQGADTQYF. Variable domain in full (rest from reference TRBV5-6 and TRBJ2-3): DAGVTQSPTHLIKTRGQQVTLRCSPKSGHDTVSWYQQALGQGPQFIFQYYEEEERQRGNFPDRFSGHQFPNYSSELNVNALLLGDSALYLCASSLQGADTQYFGPGTRLTVL.

This chain joins TRBV6-2 or TRBV6-3 and TRBJ2-1; 10 nucleotides agree with TRBD2. J was trimmed by 10 bases and V by 4 bases; bases with no gene match: 10. The CDR3 has 15 amino acids. Germline V gene sequence: CDR1 MNHEY, CDR2 SVGEGT. In DNA, the CDR3 is TGTGCCAGCAGTTTTACTAGCGGGGCGACCTTCGAGCAGTTCTTC. Encoded protein: CASSFTSGATFEQFF.

The chain employs TRBV6-4 and TRBJ1-6, with D uncertain. V gave up 8 bases and J gave up 10 bases, with 6 bases separating them. This CDR3 comprises 10 residues. Germline V gene data show CDR1 as MRHNA and CDR2 as SNTAGT. Here the CDR3 DNA reads TGTGCCAGCCGCGGATCACCCCTCCACTTT. Amino acid sequence: CASRGSPLHF.

This rearrangement joins TRBV6-5 to TRBJ2-2; maybe TRBD1 (6 bases). V was cut by 8 bases and J by 6 bases, with 13 bases left in between. The length of the CDR3 is 13 residues. The germline CDR1 and CDR2 sequences are MNHEY and SVGAGI. CDR3 DNA sequence: TGTGCCAGCTCGGTTCGGACAGCCGGGGAGCTGTTTTTT. This translates into CASSVRTAGELFF.

This rearrangement joins TRBV19 to TRBJ2-5; 11 bases are shared with TRBD2. The CDR3 extends over 16 amino acids. CDR1 is LNHDA, CDR2 SQIVND, per germline (reference sequence). The V segment lost 4 bases and the J segment 4 bases; nucleotides outside the gene matches: 8. The CDR3 here is CASSTNSGGARETQYF. In nucleotides, the CDR3 is TGTGCCAGTAGTACAAATAGCGGGGGGGCACGAGAGACCCAGTACTTC. Drawing the rest from reference TRBV19 and TRBJ2-5, the complete variable domain is DGGITQSPKYLFRKEGQNVTLSCEQNLNHDAMYWYRQDPGQGLRLIYYSQIVNDFQKGDIAEGYSVSREKKESFPLTVTSAQKNPTAFYLCASSTNSGGARETQYFGPGTRLLVL.

This clone has a handful of counts. J is TRBJ1-2 and V is TRBV2, with D unclear. This CDR3 is 11 amino acids long. Trimming removed 0 bases from V and 7 bases from J, with 3 bases in between. Per germline, CDR1 SNHLY and CDR2 FYNNEI. The CDR3 DNA is TGTGCCAGCAGTGAAGCCTTTGGCTACACCTTC. Residues: CASSEAFGYTF.

V usage is TRBV24-1 and J usage is TRBJ1-6; D possibly corresponds to TRBD1 (6 bases). V shed 4 bases and J shed 9 bases, with 15 bases lying between them. Germline lookup yields CDR1 KGHDR and CDR2 SFDVKD. The CDR3 spans 15 residues. In DNA form, the CDR3 reads TGTGCCACCAGTGACTTTACAGGGATGGGTTCACCCCTCCACTTT. Residues: CATSDFTGMGSPLHF.

The genes are TRBV4-1 and TRBJ2-7; 9 bases match TRBD1. The V segment lost 2 bases and the J segment 2 bases; nucleotides outside the gene matches: 4. The length of the CDR3 is 15 residues. Per the germline V gene, CDR1 is MGHRA and CDR2 is YSYEKL. The CDR3 coding sequence is TGCGCCAGCAGCCAACGGGACAGGGCTACCTACGAGCAGTACTTC. Protein sequence: CASSQRDRATYEQYF.

This chain joins TRBV28 and TRBJ1-5; 8 positions match TRBD1. The CDR3 totals 15 residues. Per germline, CDR1 MDHEN and CDR2 SYDVKM. With V trimmed by 7 bases and J by 7 bases, 12 bases remained unmatched. CDR3 sequence reads: CASTFSDREEQPQHF. The CDR3 DNA sequence: TGTGCCAGCACCTTCTCGGACAGGGAGGAACAGCCCCAGCATTTT.

The CDR3 DNA is TGTGCCAGCAGTGGTCAGGGGTTTAATGGCTACACCTTC. Amino acid sequence: CASSGQGFNGYTF. The gene calls are TRBV2 and TRBJ1-2, with D maybe TRBD1 (6 bases). CDR3 length: 13 amino acids. Trimming stripped 4 bases from V and 6 bases from J, with 12 bases between. Per germline, CDR1 SNHLY and CDR2 FYNNEI.

V usage is TRBV7-2 and J usage is TRBJ1-2; tentative D call: TRBD1 (5 bases). The germline CDR1 and CDR2 sequences are SGHTA and FQGNSA. The germline V and J ends were trimmed by 5 bases and 0 bases, with 10 bases remaining between them. This CDR3 is built from 14 residues. CDR3 sequence: CASSQRQTNYGYTF. In DNA form, the CDR3 reads TGTGCCAGCAGCCAAAGACAGACTAACTATGGCTACACCTTC.

The gene calls are TRBV19 and TRBJ1-3; D unresolved. Germline-derived CDR1 and CDR2 are LNHDA and SQIVND (reference sequence). V was trimmed by 10 bases and J by 1 base, leaving 8 bases between them. This CDR3 has 12 amino acids. The CDR3 region has the DNA TGTGCCACCATGGCATCTGGAAACACCATATATTTT. Translating it yields CATMASGNTIYF.